This TCR beta chain was identified during a study of CD8 T cells in ankylosing spondylitis. The TCR beta libraries were generated through quantitative 5'-RACE incorporating molecular barcodes. TCRdb ran MiXCR on the 5' RACE reads and lists one entry per CDR3 protein. The sample has more than 600,000 distinct CDR3 sequences; around 19% are singletons. Regarding the study as a whole: Clones linked to disease, bearing a CD8+ phenotype, were relatively rare in peripheral blood. Several highly homologous variants formed a TCR beta motif that appeared characteristic of ankylosing spondylitis blood. Disease-linked clones reportedly showed significant enrichment in matched ankylosing spondylitis synovial fluid. Reactive arthritis synovial fluid and blood were previously reported to contain some motif variants.

A word on this clonotype: No antigen is known for it.

V lost 3 bases and J 3 bases, leaving 5 bases between the germline ends. The CDR3 is 13 amino acids. Sample: blood, either unsorted or a sorted T cell fraction (not recorded which). This sequence was found in a male donor with ankylosing spondylitis. The chain carries TRBV12-3 or TRBV12-4 and TRBJ2-2; D uncertain. In nucleotides, the CDR3 is TGTGCCAGCAGTTTGGGTCACACCGGGGAGCTGTTTTTT. Encoded protein: CASSLGHTGELFF.